This passage covers 22 T cell receptor beta chains from one sample sequenced in a study of T-cell reconstitution after alpha-beta-depleted transplantation in children. The authors prepared the TCRbeta library with unique molecular identifiers. TCRdb re-derived calls from the PCR reads in MiXCR, one entry per CDR3 protein. The table records approximately 170,000 distinct CDR3 sequences, 11% of them present only once. The source material was PBMCs, sampled before TCRalphabeta/CD19-depleted stem cell transplant. These receptors came from a boy aged 2 to 9 with acute myeloid leukemia, due to receive a stem cell transplant.

This clonotype was seen repeatedly, ten times or more. This chain joins TRBV18 and TRBJ1-2; no reliable D call. Per the germline V gene, CDR1 is KGHSH and CDR2 is LQKENI. Trimming removed 4 bases from V and 4 bases from J, with 16 bases in between. There are 15 residues in the CDR3. In nucleotides, the CDR3 is TGTGCCAGCTCACAGAGTCCAAGAAAACTCTATGGCTACACCTTC. Translating gives CASSQSPRKLYGYTF.

Many counts were recorded for this clonotype. V and J are TRBV27 and TRBJ1-1, with a possible D match to TRBD1 (6 bases). From germline, CDR1 is MNHEY and CDR2 SMNVEV (reference sequence). The V end was cut by 6 bases, the J end by 5 bases, with 13 bases between. The length of the CDR3 is 13 residues. The DNA for the CDR3 is TGTGCCAGCAGACGGACAGAGGCGACTGAAGCTTTCTTT. Amino acids: CASRRTEATEAFF.

This clonotype was seen many times. The chain employs TRBV25-1 and TRBJ1-5; D possibly corresponds to TRBD1 (5 bases). Germline V gene data show CDR1 as MGHDK and CDR2 as SYGVNS. The CDR3 runs 13 residues. Trimming took off 3 bases at V and 2 bases at J, with 5 bases between the two ends. The CDR3 region has the DNA TGTGCCAGCAGTGACAGGGGCAATCAGCCCCAGCATTTT. Translating it yields CASSDRGNQPQHF.

Of note for this clonotype: Germline and junction disagree at one end, which may indicate a read error. The chain uses TRBV20-1 and TRBJ2-1, with a tentative D call TRBD2 (7 bases). Germline-derived CDR1 and CDR2 are DFQATT and SNEGSKA (reference sequence). CDR3 length equals 20 residues. The CDR3 reads CCAQAPGGGGGMSSYNEQFF. The CDR3 DNA reads as TGCTGTGCCCAGGCTCCGGGCGGGGGCGGCGGAATGAGCTCCTACAATGAGCAGTTCTTC.

This clonotype was recorded at least ten times. The V call is TRBV5-1, the J call TRBJ2-1; 8 positions match TRBD2. Germline CDR1 reads SGHRS; CDR2 reads YFSETQ. Germline trimming cut 4 bases from V and 2 bases from J; bases unmatched to any gene: 5. The CDR3 has 15 residues. In DNA form, the CDR3 reads TGCGCCAGCAGCGGGGACGGGGGGGCCTACAATGAGCAGTTCTTC. The encoded protein is CASSGDGGAYNEQFF.

This clonotype came up many times. This chain connects TRBV6-6 to TRBJ1-5; 7 positions agree with TRBD1. Trimming at V came to 6 bases and at J to 4 bases, leaving 3 bases not matched to a gene. Germline values: CDR1 MNHNY, CDR2 SVGAGI (reference sequence). The CDR3 sequence is 13 residues long. The CDR3 loop is CASRPGQNQPQHF. In DNA form, the CDR3 reads TGTGCCAGCAGGCCGGGACAGAATCAGCCCCAGCATTTT.

This clonotype was seen many times. This chain links TRBV29-1 with TRBJ2-7, with D hard to call. The germline CDR1 and CDR2 sequences are SQVTM and ANQGSEA. Trimming stripped 5 bases from V and 3 bases from J, with 17 bases between. There are 14 residues in the CDR3. CDR3 region: CSVYRSPSHYEQYV. CDR3 nucleotides: TGCAGCGTTTACAGATCACCCTCCCACTACGAGCAGTACGTC.

This clonotype was picked up many times. This chain joins TRBV20-1 and TRBJ1-1; D unresolved. CDR1 and CDR2 (germline): DFQATT, SNEGSKA (reference sequence). CDR3 length: 12 residues. V was cut by 5 bases and J by 1 base, with 8 bases left in between. CDR3 bases: TGCAGTGCTGGCTCTGGGAACACTGAAGCTTTCTTT. This gives the protein CSAGSGNTEAFF.

This clonotype was found many times. The chain combines TRBV7-9 with TRBJ1-2; a possible D gene is TRBD1 (5 bases). The CDR3 totals 13 residues. Between the trimmed V and J ends, which lost 3 bases and 4 bases, there was a span of 9 bases. Germline-derived CDR1 and CDR2 are SEHNR and FQNEAQ (reference sequence). The CDR3 nucleotides read TGTGCCAGCAGCTTCCTGGGGGTCTATGGCTACACCTTC. This codes for CASSFLGVYGYTF.

This clonotype was counted at least ten times. The rearrangement joins TRBV5-1 to TRBJ2-3, with TRBD1 matching over 9 bases. The junction had 6 bases not matched to a gene; V was cut back by 0 bases and J by 4 bases. The CDR3 has 16 amino acids. CDR1 is SGHRS, CDR2 YFSETQ, per germline. This CDR3 is CASSLVGQGPSDTQYF. In DNA form, the CDR3 reads TGCGCCAGCAGCTTGGTAGGACAGGGGCCGTCAGATACGCAGTATTTT.

This clonotype was seen repeatedly, ten times or more. The V and J genes are TRBV5-4 and TRBJ2-5, with D unresolved. The CDR3 sequence is 12 residues long. V gave up 5 bases and J gave up 5 bases, with 10 bases separating them. Germline V gives CDR1 SGHNT, CDR2 YYREEE (reference sequence). The CDR3 DNA is TGTGCCAGCAGTACGAAGCAGGAGACCCAGTACTTC. Translated: CASSTKQETQYF.

This clonotype was seen repeatedly, ten times or more. This chain connects TRBV12-3 or TRBV12-4 to TRBJ2-2; D assignment may be TRBD1 or TRBD2 (5 bases each). With 7 bases removed from V and 3 bases from J, the gap between germline ends came to 12 bases. This CDR3 has 14 amino acids. CDR3 in amino acids: CASIRGGDTGELFF. The CDR3 DNA reads as TGTGCCAGCATCCGTGGGGGAGACACCGGGGAGCTGTTTTTT.

This clonotype was detected many times. The V gene is TRBV7-9, the J gene TRBJ1-2; D ambiguous. CDR3 length: 13 amino acids. Trimming removed 2 bases from V and 8 bases from J, with 12 bases in between. CDR1 SEHNR and CDR2 FQNEAQ come from the germline V gene (reference sequence). CDR3 sequence reads: CASSLNGEEGYTF. In DNA form, the CDR3 reads TGTGCCAGCAGCTTAAACGGGGAAGAGGGCTACACCTTC.

This clonotype was seen a few times. This chain uses TRBV2 with TRBJ2-5; TRBD2 is a possible D gene (6 bases). The CDR3 extends over 13 amino acids. Trimming shortened V by 7 bases and J by 7 bases, and 16 bases separated the two germline ends. Germline assignment: CDR1 SNHLY and CDR2 FYNNEI. The DNA for the CDR3 is TGTGCCAGCATCCAGGGAGGAAAGGGGACCCAGTACTTC. Protein: CASIQGGKGTQYF. Variable domain in full (rest from reference TRBV2 and TRBJ2-5): EPEVTQTPSHQVTQMGQEVILRCVPISNHLYFYWYRQILGQKVEFLVSFYNNEISEKSEIFDDQFSVERPDGSNFTLKIRSTKLEDSAMYFCASIQGGKGTQYFGPGTRLLVL.

This clonotype has at least ten counts. The chain joins TRBV28 to TRBJ2-1, with 10 bases aligning to TRBD2. This CDR3 is 18 amino acids long. CDR1 MDHEN and CDR2 SYDVKM come from the germline V gene. V dropped 5 bases and J dropped 5; count of bases not matched to a gene: 15. This chain's CDR3 is CASSNTFLAGAWDNEQFF. In nucleotides, the CDR3 is TGTGCCAGCAGTAATACTTTCCTAGCGGGAGCTTGGGACAATGAGCAGTTCTTC.

This clonotype was seen ten or more times. V and J are TRBV12-3 or TRBV12-4 and TRBJ1-1, with TRBD1 identical over 7 bases. The trim removed 2 bases at V and 6 bases at J, leaving 9 bases unmatched. CDR3 length equals 15 residues. The CDR3 here is CASSLIPGGKPEAFF. The CDR3 bases are TGTGCCAGCAGTTTAATTCCAGGGGGTAAGCCTGAAGCTTTCTTT.

There are many counts of this clonotype. The V call is TRBV11-1, the J call TRBJ2-7; TRBD2 is a possible D gene (6 bases). V shed 3 bases and J shed 2 bases, with 14 bases lying between them. This CDR3 has 15 residues. In germline, CDR1 is SGHAT, CDR2 FQDESV (reference sequence). CDR3 nucleotide sequence: TGTGCCAGCAGCTTGGGAGGATACCTCGCCTACGAGCAGTACTTC. This gives the protein CASSLGGYLAYEQYF.

This clonotype was detected ten times or more. J is TRBJ2-1 and V is TRBV7-9; weak D call: TRBD2 (5 bases). There are 12 residues in the CDR3. The germline V and J ends were trimmed by 5 bases and 8 bases, with 10 bases remaining between them. Germline V gene data show CDR1 as SEHNR and CDR2 as FQNEAQ (reference sequence). The CDR3 protein is CASSRISDEQFF. CDR3 in DNA: TGTGCCAGCAGCCGGATTAGCGATGAGCAGTTCTTC.

This chain links TRBV7-6 with TRBJ2-2; TRBD2 agrees at 10 bases. CDR1 is SGHVS and CDR2 is FNYEAQ in the germline V gene. The junction had 5 bases not matched to a gene; V was cut back by 2 bases and J by 2 bases. The CDR3 loop spans 17 amino acids. DNA of the CDR3: TGTGCCAGCAGCTTACCGGGACTAGCGTTTAACACCGGGGAGCTGTTTTTT. Amino acids: CASSLPGLAFNTGELFF.

As regards this clonotype: Just one base apart from a much larger clone, this may be a read error. This chain connects TRBV5-1 to TRBJ2-1; TRBD2 matches 8 bases. The CDR3 runs to 15 residues. CDR1 is SGHRS, CDR2 YFSETQ, per germline. This CDR3 reads CASRGGLAGSNVQFF. CDR3 DNA sequence: TGCGCCAGCAGGGGAGGGCTAGCGGGCTCAAATGTGCAGTTCTTC.

In its sample, this clonotype was seen many times. CDR3 loop: CSAVDILNTEAFF. The CDR3, as DNA: TGCAGTGCCGTAGACATCTTGAACACTGAAGCTTTCTTT. This chain joins TRBV20-1 and TRBJ1-1, with unresolved D. The CDR3 is 13 amino acids. Between the trimmed V and J ends, which lost 6 bases and 0 bases, there was a span of 11 bases. Looked up from germline, CDR1 is DFQATT and CDR2 is SNEGSKA (reference sequence).

There are many counts of this clonotype. This rearrangement joins TRBV27 to TRBJ2-3; 7 bases match TRBD1. Germline CDR1 and CDR2: MNHEY and SMNVEV (reference sequence). The junction had 10 bases not matched to a gene; V was cut back by 5 bases and J by 2 bases. The CDR3 consists of 16 residues. The CDR3 protein is CASSLRGGDYTDTQYF. CDR3 bases: TGTGCCAGCAGTCTCCGAGGGGGCGACTACACAGATACGCAGTATTTT.